This T cell receptor beta chain derives from a study of T-cell memory formation after mild COVID-19. Libraries for TCRalpha and TCRbeta carried sample barcodes and unique molecular identifiers via 5'RACE. One entry per CDR3 protein, called by TCRdb with MiXCR from the 5' RACE reads. The sample lists about 430,000 distinct CDR3 sequences, less than 25% occurring once. The source of this sequence is an adult woman who had mild COVID-19 (a few samples of this study predate the infection). Cell type and time point are not known. The sequenced material came from PBMCs or a T cell subset sorted from them (not recorded which).

The CDR3 region is CASSQGTSGPDTQYF. The CDR3 DNA sequence: TGTGCCAGCAGCCAAGGCACTAGCGGGCCAGATACGCAGTATTTT. The V call is TRBV28, the J call TRBJ2-3; 9 bases map to TRBD2. V lost 6 bases, J lost 4 bases, and 8 bases stayed unmatched. This CDR3 comprises 15 residues. Germline V lookup: CDR1 MDHEN, CDR2 SYDVKM.